A single sample gave rise to the 5 T cell receptor beta chains below, sequenced in a study of blood T cell repertoires in COVID-19. Profiling relied on immunoSEQ multiplex PCR, and the TCRdb table lists in-frame clones only, not all of them. The repertoire includes about 340,000 clones, 86% of them detected once, and just over 7% sits in the top ten. The sample consisted of peripheral blood. Source of these receptors: a woman aged 55-70 years with COVID-19, enrolled during active disease.

This chain joins TRBV11-3 and TRBJ2-5; 7 bases line up with TRBD1. Germline V gene lookup returns CDR1 SGHNT and CDR2 YENEEA. There are 12 residues in the CDR3. V dropped 5 bases and J dropped 3; count of bases not matched to a gene: 0. The CDR3 here is CASSQGEETQYF. In DNA, the CDR3 is TGTGCCAGCAGCCAGGGGGAAGAGACCCAGTACTTC.

This chain joins TRBV7-9 and TRBJ2-2; D is perhaps TRBD1 (6 bases). The CDR3 is 14 residues long. Trimming cost V 4 bases and J 7 bases, with 13 bases left between them. Germline V gives CDR1 SEHNR, CDR2 FQNEAQ (reference sequence). The CDR3 here is CASSSGTRSGELFF. As DNA, the CDR3 is TGTGCCAGCAGCTCCGGGACAAGGAGCGGGGAGCTGTTTTTT.

The chain carries TRBV28 and TRBJ1-1; a possible D gene is TRBD1 (5 bases). V was pared by 4 bases and J by 6 bases, with 18 bases between. The CDR3 extends over 15 amino acids. Per the germline V gene, CDR1 is MDHEN and CDR2 is SYDVKM. The CDR3 DNA reads as TGTGCCAGCAGTTCGCCCGGGGGGAATAAACCTGAAGCTTTCTTT. It translates to CASSSPGGNKPEAFF.

The chain joins TRBV6-6 to TRBJ1-2; no firm D call. The CDR3 is 15 amino acids. V shed 5 bases and J shed 2 bases, with 15 bases lying between them. CDR1 MNHNY and CDR2 SVGAGI come from the germline V gene (reference sequence). The CDR3 loop reads CASSTPGRQNYGYTF. CDR3 coding DNA: TGTGCCAGCAGTACCCCCGGGAGGCAAAACTATGGCTACACCTTC.

This rearrangement joins TRBV5-1 to TRBJ2-5; 7 bases line up with TRBD2. The CDR3 loop spans 14 amino acids. The germline CDR1 and CDR2 sequences are SGHRS and YFSETQ. Unmatched junction bases numbered 7, after V lost 3 bases and J lost 5 bases. Here the CDR3 reads CASSWEGVGETQYF. The DNA of the CDR3 is TGCGCCAGCAGCTGGGAGGGCGTAGGTGAGACCCAGTACTTC.